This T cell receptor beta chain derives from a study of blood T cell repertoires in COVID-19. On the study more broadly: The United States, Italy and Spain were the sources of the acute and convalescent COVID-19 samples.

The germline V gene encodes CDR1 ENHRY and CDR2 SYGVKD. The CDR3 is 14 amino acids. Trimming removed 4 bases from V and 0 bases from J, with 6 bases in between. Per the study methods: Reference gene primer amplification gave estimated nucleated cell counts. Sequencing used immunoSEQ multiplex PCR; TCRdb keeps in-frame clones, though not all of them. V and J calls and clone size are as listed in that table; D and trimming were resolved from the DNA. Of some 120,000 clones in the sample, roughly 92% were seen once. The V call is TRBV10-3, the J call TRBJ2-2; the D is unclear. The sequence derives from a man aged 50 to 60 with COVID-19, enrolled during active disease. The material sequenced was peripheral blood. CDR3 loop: CAISAPSNTGELFF. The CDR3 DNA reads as TGTGCCATCAGTGCCCCATCGAACACCGGGGAGCTGTTTTTT.